A selection of T cell receptor beta chains follows, all from one sample in a study of T-cell memory formation after mild COVID-19. TCRdb redid the calling of the 5' RACE reads with MiXCR, one entry per CDR3 protein. The data show 300,000 or so distinct CDR3 sequences, with roughly 16% seen just once and approximately 25% held by the top ten. Sample: PBMCs or a T cell subset sorted from them (not recorded which). The receptors were gathered from a man between 18 and 29 years old who had mild COVID-19 (a few samples of this study predate the infection). Cell type and time point are not known. CDR3s include the opening cysteine and the closing phenylalanine or tryptophan. A D gene is named only where the DNA matches it firmly. Size is stated for part of the rows, as once, few or many counts, or as a class when the clone is expanded.

clone_size	v_call	d_call	j_call	cdr3_nt	cdr3_aa
NA	TRBV6-5	NA	TRBJ1-6	TGTGCCAGCACCCTAGGGGGGGGAGTTTCACCCCTCCACTTT	CASTLGGGVSPLHF
NA	TRBV20-1	NA	TRBJ2-7	TGCAGTGCTGGGGGGGCATCAAGCTACGAGCAGTACTTC	CSAGGASSYEQYF
NA	TRBV4-3	NA	TRBJ2-7	TGCGCCAGCAGCCAAGATTCAGGGCAGGGTGACGAGCAGTACTTC	CASSQDSGQGDEQYF
NA	TRBV20-1	TRBD2	TRBJ2-7	TGCAGTGCCCCTAGCGGGGGTACCTACGAGCAGTACTTC	CSAPSGGTYEQYF
many	TRBV5-1	TRBD1	TRBJ1-2	TGTGCCAGCAGTTTAGAGGGGGCTCGTGGCTACACCTTC	CASSLEGARGYTF
NA	TRBV5-1	NA	TRBJ1-1	TGCGCCAGCAGCTTGGGGTCCAGCGGGAACACTGAAGCTTTCTTT	CASSLGSSGNTEAFF
many	TRBV12-3/TRBV12-4	NA	TRBJ2-1	TGTGCCAGCAGTTTATCTGGCCTAGGTCGAAATGAGCAGTTCTTC	CASSLSGLGRNEQFF
many	TRBV10-3	TRBD2	TRBJ2-7	TGTGCCATCAGAGGGACTAGCGGGGCCTACGAGCAGTACTTC	CAIRGTSGAYEQYF
NA	TRBV27	TRBD1	TRBJ2-5	TGTGCCAGCAGTCCCTACCGACAGGGAATAGAGACCCAGTACTTC	CASSPYRQGIETQYF
NA	TRBV29-1	TRBD2	TRBJ2-3	TGCAGCGCTGCCCTAGCGGGGTGGGCAGATACGCAGTATTTT	CSAALAGWADTQYF
few	TRBV12-3/TRBV12-4	NA	TRBJ1-1	TGTGCCAGCAGTTTACCTCCCAACACTGAAGCTTTCTTT	CASSLPPNTEAFF
NA	TRBV7-9	TRBD1	TRBJ2-2	TGTGCCAGCACCCCACCCGGGACAGAAGGCACCGGGGAGCTGTTTTTT	CASTPPGTEGTGELFF
NA	TRBV5-1	NA	TRBJ2-5	TGCGCCAGCAGCGTAGCAGGGAACGCCAGAGAGACCCAGTACTTC	CASSVAGNARETQYF
NA	TRBV3-1	NA	TRBJ2-2	TGTGCCAGCAGCCAAGATCGCGTCCACACCGGGGAGCTGTTTTTT	CASSQDRVHTGELFF
NA	TRBV11-2	NA	TRBJ1-2	TGTGCCAGCAGCGATAGCCTTAACTATGGCTACACCTTC	CASSDSLNYGYTF
few	TRBV15	NA	TRBJ1-4	TGTGCCACCAGCATAAAGATGGGGGGAAAAGAAAAACTGTTTTTT	CATSIKMGGKEKLFF
many	TRBV5-1	TRBD2	TRBJ2-3	TGCGCCAGCACGGGGGGACGCGGGGATACGCAGTATTTT	CASTGGRGDTQYF
NA	TRBV7-9	NA	TRBJ1-1	TGTGCCAGCAGCTTAGAGTACATGAACACTGAAGCTTTCTTT	CASSLEYMNTEAFF
many	TRBV6-5	NA	TRBJ2-7	TGTGCCAGCAGTACCGCAGGGGAATACATCATCGAGCAGTACTTC	CASSTAGEYIIEQYF
few	TRBV6-2/TRBV6-3	TRBD2	TRBJ2-1	TGTGCCAGCAGTTCATTAGGACTAGCGGGGGCCAATGAGCAGTTCTTC	CASSSLGLAGANEQFF